A selection of T cell receptor beta chains follows, all from one sample in a study of blood T cell repertoires in COVID-19. The data were produced by immunoSEQ multiplex PCR, yet TCRdb's version contains in-frame clones alone and is incomplete. The sample carries around 85,000 clones, 90% recorded once. The sample comprised peripheral blood. Receptors originate from a woman over 75 with active or convalescent COVID-19. Each CDR3 is given with its conserved first and last residue. The D gene is left open where the match is weak. Clone size is shown for a subset of rows, as once, few, many or a class of expanded clone.

J gene,D gene,clone size,V gene,CDR3 DNA,CDR3 protein
TRBJ1-2,-,-,TRBV24-1,TGTGCCACCAGTAGCAGGGGTCCGGGCTATGGCTACACCTTC,CATSSRGPGYGYTF
TRBJ2-7,TRBD1,-,TRBV19,TGTGCCAGTAGTATGGTCCAGGGGGCGCCCAGCGAGCAGTACTTC,CASSMVQGAPSEQYF
TRBJ1-6,TRBD1,-,TRBV6-5,TGTGCCAGCAGGGACAGGGCGCGCTATAATTCACCCCTCCACTTT,CASRDRARYNSPLHF
TRBJ1-3,TRBD1,-,TRBV28,TGTGCCAGCAGTTTGGGCGGGACAGGGGTACGAGCGGACACCATATATTTT,CASSLGGTGVRADTIYF
TRBJ1-5,TRBD1,few,TRBV19,TGTGCCAGTAGTATCAGTCCAGGGGGGAGTCAGCCCCAGCATTTT,CASSISPGGSQPQHF
TRBJ1-2,-,-,TRBV18,TGTGCCAGCTCACCGATCGTAACAGTAAACTATGGCTACACCTTC,CASSPIVTVNYGYTF
TRBJ1-2,TRBD1,-,TRBV3-1/TRBV3-2,TGTGCCAGCAGCCAAGTCCCGGGACAGGGGCCCTACACCTTC,CASSQVPGQGPYTF
TRBJ2-1,-,-,TRBV27,TGTGCCAGCAGTAGGAGTGGCGTACTTCATCTCCAGCAGTTCTTC,CASSRSGVLHLQQFF
TRBJ2-3,TRBD2,-,TRBV9,TGTGCCAGCAGCGTAGATAGCGGGAGATACACAGATACGCAGTATTTT,CASSVDSGRYTDTQYF
TRBJ1-1,-,once,TRBV2,TGTGCCAGCCAACAGGGTGTGGGCACTGAAGCTTTCTTT,CASQQGVGTEAFF
TRBJ1-1,TRBD1,-,TRBV2,TGTGCCAGCAGTGGACAGGGGAGGAACACTGAAGCTTTCTTT,CASSGQGRNTEAFF
TRBJ1-4,TRBD1,-,TRBV28,TGTGCCAGCAGTCTACAGTCCCCGACAGGGCGTGAAAAACTGTTTTTT,CASSLQSPTGREKLFF
TRBJ2-3,TRBD1,-,TRBV11-2,TGTGCCAGCAGCCACGGGACAGGGGCAGATACGCAGTATTTT,CASSHGTGADTQYF